The 16 T cell receptor beta chains listed next were all sequenced from one sample in a study of blood T cell repertoires in COVID-19. Here immunoSEQ multiplex PCR was the method, and the copy in TCRdb shows in-frame clones only, minus some. The sample gives about 300,000 clones, around 85% of which show up once; around 2.1% is in the top ten. Material for sequencing was PBMCs or T cells enriched from blood (not recorded which). The source is a man aged 25 to 45 who had recovered from COVID-19.

This chain joins TRBV5-4 and TRBJ2-2; tentative D call: TRBD2 (6 bases). This CDR3 has 15 residues. The V gene lost 2 bases and the J gene lost 5 bases, with 13 bases spanning the gap. Germline CDR1 reads SGHNT; CDR2 reads YYREEE (reference sequence). CDR3 sequence (DNA): TGTGCCAGCAGCTTTGGAGGGTATCGGACCGGGGAGCTGTTTTTT. It translates to CASSFGGYRTGELFF.

The chain joins TRBV27 to TRBJ1-1; D is unclear. Trimming removed 1 base at V and 7 bases at J, with 7 bases between. Germline V CDR1 and CDR2: MNHEY, SMNVEV (reference sequence). CDR3 length: 12 residues. The CDR3 DNA reads as TGTGCCAGCAGTTTATTTGGGCGTGAAGCTTTCTTT. This translates into CASSLFGREAFF.

The gene calls are TRBV5-4 and TRBJ1-2; D gene ambiguous. The length of the CDR3 is 13 residues. Trimming cost V 0 bases and J 2 bases, with 5 bases left between them. CDR1 SGHNT and CDR2 YYREEE come from the germline V gene (reference sequence). CDR3 sequence: CASSLGRNYGYTF. The CDR3 DNA reads as TGTGCCAGCAGCTTGGGGCGGAACTATGGCTACACCTTC.

The chain uses TRBV7-9 and TRBJ1-5; D is ambiguous. The germline gives CDR1 SEHNR, CDR2 FQNEAQ (reference sequence). This CDR3 region has 13 residues. Trimming cost V 3 bases and J 5 bases, with 8 bases left between them. CDR3 nucleotides: TGTGCCAGCAGCTTCGACACCTATCAGCCCCAGCATTTT. Protein: CASSFDTYQPQHF.

This clone was counted once. The V and J genes are TRBV9 and TRBJ1-2; the D gene is possibly TRBD1 (6 bases). V lost 3 bases and J lost 2, with 11 bases in between. CDR1 is SGDLS, CDR2 YYNGEE, per germline. CDR3 length: 14 amino acids. CDR3 nucleotide sequence: TGTGCCAGCAGCGAGGAACAGGGAAACTATGGCTACACCTTC. It yields the protein CASSEEQGNYGYTF.

The V call is TRBV7-9, the J call TRBJ1-3; D may be TRBD1 (5 bases). The CDR3 is 18 amino acids. Trimming cost V 4 bases and J 0 bases, with 19 bases left between them. The germline gives CDR1 SEHNR, CDR2 FQNEAQ (reference sequence). The CDR3 region has the DNA TGTGCCAGCAGCTCCCCGAGGCCAGCACAGGACTCTGGAAACACCATATATTTT. This codes for CASSSPRPAQDSGNTIYF.

The V and J genes are TRBV9 and TRBJ2-3; D is ambiguous. V lost 0 bases, J lost 4 bases, and 9 bases lay in between. The CDR3 covers 14 residues. Per the germline V gene, CDR1 is SGDLS and CDR2 is YYNGEE. This CDR3 is CASSVGQAADTQYF. The CDR3 DNA is TGTGCCAGCAGCGTAGGCCAGGCTGCAGATACGCAGTATTTT.

This clone has a handful of counts. V is TRBV19 and J is TRBJ1-1, with D maybe TRBD1 (6 bases). CDR3 length: 14 residues. Germline V gene sequence: CDR1 LNHDA, CDR2 SQIVND (reference sequence). V was trimmed by 7 bases and J by 5 bases, leaving 17 bases between them. The CDR3 here is CASKPPGDITEAFF. CDR3 sequence (DNA): TGTGCCAGTAAGCCTCCAGGGGATATAACTGAAGCTTTCTTT.

The chain links TRBV9 to TRBJ2-2; D is possibly TRBD2 (5 bases). Trimming removed 4 bases at V and 0 bases at J, with 13 bases between. Germline loops: CDR1 SGDLS, CDR2 YYNGEE. This CDR3 has 16 residues. The DNA of the CDR3 is TGTGCCAGCAGCCCGCGGACTTACACGAACACCGGGGAGCTGTTTTTT. It translates to CASSPRTYTNTGELFF.

The chain links TRBV6-5 to TRBJ1-2, with 7 bases fitting TRBD1. The CDR3 length is 16 residues. Germline CDR1 MNHEY, CDR2 SVGAGI. The V gene end was trimmed by 4 bases and the J gene end by 5 bases; junction bases not matched to a gene: 13. The CDR3: CASSLLAYRGSYGYTF. The CDR3 DNA sequence: TGTGCCAGCAGTTTGCTCGCTTACAGGGGATCATATGGCTACACCTTC.

V usage is TRBV6-5 and J usage is TRBJ1-1, with D unresolved. There are 13 residues in the CDR3. CDR1 MNHEY and CDR2 SVGAGI come from the germline V gene. Trimming removed 2 bases from V and 2 bases from J, with 6 bases in between. The CDR3 region has the DNA TGTGCCAGCAGTTACGCGATAAACACTGAAGCTTTCTTT. Its translation is CASSYAINTEAFF.

The chain carries TRBV5-1 and TRBJ2-2; D call uncertain. CDR1 and CDR2 from the germline V gene are SGHRS and YFSETQ. The CDR3 sequence is 15 residues long. The germline V and J ends were trimmed by 4 bases and 0 bases, with 10 bases remaining between them. CDR3 DNA sequence: TGCGCCAGCAGCCTTGGGCCATCGAACACCGGGGAGCTGTTTTTT. This sequence encodes CASSLGPSNTGELFF. The full variable domain, its missing parts supplied by reference TRBV5-1 and TRBJ2-2, is KAGVTQTPRYLIKTRGQQVTLSCSPISGHRSVSWYQQTPGQGLQFLFEYFSETQRNKGNFPGRFSGRQFSNSRSEMNVSTLELGDSALYLCASSLGPSNTGELFFGEGSRLTVL.

V and J are TRBV7-2 and TRBJ1-2; 9 bases fit TRBD1. Germline assignment: CDR1 SGHTA and CDR2 FQGNSA. The trim removed 2 bases at V and 6 bases at J, leaving 7 bases unmatched. This CDR3 is built from 15 residues. In DNA, the CDR3 is TGTGCCAGCAGCTTAAGGTCCGGACAGGGGCATGGCTACACCTTC. Protein product: CASSLRSGQGHGYTF.

To note about this clone: Compared with germline, one end of the junction differs, possibly owing to a read error. The V gene is TRBV5-5, the J gene TRBJ1-1; tentative D call: TRBD1 (5 bases). There are 13 residues in the CDR3. Germline V gives CDR1 SGHKS, CDR2 YYEKEE (reference sequence). The CDR3 DNA sequence: TGTGCCAGCAGCTCCCCGGTGGGGGAGGGGCAGCACTTT. Translated: CASSSPVGEGQHF.

V gene TRBV19 combines with J gene TRBJ2-1, with TRBD1 identical over 9 bases. The CDR3 is made up of 16 amino acids. In germline, CDR1 is LNHDA, CDR2 SQIVND (reference sequence). With 7 bases clipped from V and 2 bases from J, the junction kept 9 bases outside the gene matches. The CDR3 protein is CASIRTGDGTYNEQFF. The DNA for the CDR3 is TGTGCCAGTATTCGGACAGGGGATGGGACCTACAATGAGCAGTTCTTC.

This chain joins TRBV5-1 and TRBJ2-2; TRBD2 is a possible D gene (5 bases). The V end lost 9 bases, the J end lost 2 bases, and 11 bases lay between the germline ends. The CDR3 is 13 amino acids. From germline, CDR1 is SGHRS and CDR2 YFSETQ. CDR3 protein: CATGVGNTGELFF. In DNA, the CDR3 is TGCGCCACCGGGGTTGGTAACACCGGGGAGCTGTTTTTT.